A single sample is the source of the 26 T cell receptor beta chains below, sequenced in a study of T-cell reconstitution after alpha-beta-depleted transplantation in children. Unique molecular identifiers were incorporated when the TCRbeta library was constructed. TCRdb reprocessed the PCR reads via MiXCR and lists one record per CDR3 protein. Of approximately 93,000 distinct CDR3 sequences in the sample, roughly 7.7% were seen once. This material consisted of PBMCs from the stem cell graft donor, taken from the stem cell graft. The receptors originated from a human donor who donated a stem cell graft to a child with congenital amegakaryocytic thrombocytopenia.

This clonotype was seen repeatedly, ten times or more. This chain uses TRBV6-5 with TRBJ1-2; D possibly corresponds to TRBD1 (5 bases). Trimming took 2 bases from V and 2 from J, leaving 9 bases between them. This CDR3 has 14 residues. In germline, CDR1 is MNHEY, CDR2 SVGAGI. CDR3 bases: TGTGCCAGCAGTTACGAGGGGTCAAACTATGGCTACACCTTC. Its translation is CASSYEGSNYGYTF.

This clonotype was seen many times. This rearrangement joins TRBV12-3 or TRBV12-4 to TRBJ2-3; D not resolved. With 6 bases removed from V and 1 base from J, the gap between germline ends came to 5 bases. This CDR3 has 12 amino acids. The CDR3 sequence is CASRPGTDTQYF. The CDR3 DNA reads TGTGCCAGCAGGCCGGGCACAGATACGCAGTATTTT.

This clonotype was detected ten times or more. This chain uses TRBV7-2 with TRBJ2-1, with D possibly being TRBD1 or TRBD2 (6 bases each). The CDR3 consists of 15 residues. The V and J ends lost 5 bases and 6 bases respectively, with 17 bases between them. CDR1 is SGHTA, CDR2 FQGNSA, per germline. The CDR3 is CASSPQRGRFNEQFF. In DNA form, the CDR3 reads TGTGCCAGCAGCCCGCAACGGGGGCGATTCAATGAGCAGTTCTTC.

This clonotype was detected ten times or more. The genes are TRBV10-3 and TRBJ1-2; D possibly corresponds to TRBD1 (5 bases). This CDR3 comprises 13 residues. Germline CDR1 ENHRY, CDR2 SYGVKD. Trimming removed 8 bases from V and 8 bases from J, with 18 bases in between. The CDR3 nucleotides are TGTGCCATCGGAGATGGGGGGAGAGGGGGCTACACCTTC. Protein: CAIGDGGRGGYTF.

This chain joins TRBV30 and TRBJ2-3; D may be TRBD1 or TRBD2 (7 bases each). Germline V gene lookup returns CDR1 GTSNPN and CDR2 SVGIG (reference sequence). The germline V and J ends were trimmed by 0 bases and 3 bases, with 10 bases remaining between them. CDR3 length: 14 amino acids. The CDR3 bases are TGTGCCTGGAGTGTCCAGGGGGGGACAGATACGCAGTATTTT. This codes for CAWSVQGGTDTQYF.

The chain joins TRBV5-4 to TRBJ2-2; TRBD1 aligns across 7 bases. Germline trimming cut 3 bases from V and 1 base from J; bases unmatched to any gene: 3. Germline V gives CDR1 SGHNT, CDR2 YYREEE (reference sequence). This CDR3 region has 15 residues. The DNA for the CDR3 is TGTGCCAGCAGCTCCCGGACAGGGAACACCGGGGAGCTGTTTTTT. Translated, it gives CASSSRTGNTGELFF.

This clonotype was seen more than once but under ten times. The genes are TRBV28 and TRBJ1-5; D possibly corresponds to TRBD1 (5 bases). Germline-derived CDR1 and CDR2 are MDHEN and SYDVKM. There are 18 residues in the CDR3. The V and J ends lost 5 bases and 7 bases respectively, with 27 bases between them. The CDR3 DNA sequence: TGTGCCAGCAGTCGATCTGACTTCCGGACAAGCGGCAGGCAGCCCCAGCATTTT. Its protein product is CASSRSDFRTSGRQPQHF.

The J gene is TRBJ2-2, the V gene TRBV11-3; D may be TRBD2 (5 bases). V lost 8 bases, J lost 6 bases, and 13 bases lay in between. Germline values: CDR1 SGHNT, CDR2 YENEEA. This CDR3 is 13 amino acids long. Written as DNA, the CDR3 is TGTGCCAGCTCCCGAGCGGAGGCCGGGGAGCTGTTTTTT. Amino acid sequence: CASSRAEAGELFF.

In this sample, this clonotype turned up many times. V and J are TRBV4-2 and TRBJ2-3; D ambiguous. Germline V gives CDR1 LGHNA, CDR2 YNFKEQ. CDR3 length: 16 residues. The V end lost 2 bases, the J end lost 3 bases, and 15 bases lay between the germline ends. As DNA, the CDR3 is TGTGCCAGCAGCCAACAGACCCTCACACAGACAGATACGCAGTATTTT. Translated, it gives CASSQQTLTQTDTQYF.

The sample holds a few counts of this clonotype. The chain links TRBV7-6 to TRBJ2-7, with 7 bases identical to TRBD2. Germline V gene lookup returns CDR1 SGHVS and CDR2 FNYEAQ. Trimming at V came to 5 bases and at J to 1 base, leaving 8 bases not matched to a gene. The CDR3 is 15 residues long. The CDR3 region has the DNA TGTGCCAGCAGCCTCCTGGGCGGGGGTTCCTACGAGCAGTACTTC. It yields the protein CASSLLGGGSYEQYF.

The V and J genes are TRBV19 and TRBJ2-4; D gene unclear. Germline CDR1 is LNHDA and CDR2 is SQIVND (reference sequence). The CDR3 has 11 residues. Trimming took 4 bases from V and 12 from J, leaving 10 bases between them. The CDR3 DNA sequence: TGTGCCAGTAGTACTCAGGCCAGTCAGTACTTC. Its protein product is CASSTQASQYF. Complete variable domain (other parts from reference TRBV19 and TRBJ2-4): DGGITQSPKYLFRKEGQNVTLSCEQNLNHDAMYWYRQDPGQGLRLIYYSQIVNDFQKGDIAEGYSVSREKKESFPLTVTSAQKNPTAFYLCASSTQASQYFGAGTRLSVL.

In DNA, the CDR3 is TGCAGCGTTCTTGACAGGGACACTGAAGCTTTCTTT. It yields the protein CSVLDRDTEAFF. V usage is TRBV29-1 and J usage is TRBJ1-1; 7 bases are shared with TRBD1. Germline loops: CDR1 SQVTM, CDR2 ANQGSEA. The CDR3 runs 12 residues. J lost 3 bases, V lost 5 bases, and 3 bases had no gene match.

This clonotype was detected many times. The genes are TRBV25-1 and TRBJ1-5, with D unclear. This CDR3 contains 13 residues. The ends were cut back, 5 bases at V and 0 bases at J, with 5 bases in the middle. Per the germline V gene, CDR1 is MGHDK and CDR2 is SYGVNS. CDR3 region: CASSPNSNQPQHF. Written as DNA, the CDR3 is TGTGCCAGCAGTCCGAATAGCAATCAGCCCCAGCATTTT.

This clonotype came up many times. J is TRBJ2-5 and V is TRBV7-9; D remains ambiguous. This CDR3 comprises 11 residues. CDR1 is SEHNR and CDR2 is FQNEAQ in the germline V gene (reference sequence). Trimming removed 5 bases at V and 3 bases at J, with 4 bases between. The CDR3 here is CASSVKETQYF. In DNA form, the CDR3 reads TGTGCCAGCAGCGTCAAAGAGACCCAGTACTTC.

The CDR3 DNA follows: TGCGCCAGCAGCCCCCTAGGGGGGGGGACCTCCACCGGGGAGCTGTTTTTT. Translating it yields CASSPLGGGTSTGELFF. This rearrangement joins TRBV5-1 to TRBJ2-2, with D possibly matching TRBD2 (7 bases). Germline CDR1 reads SGHRS; CDR2 reads YFSETQ. The CDR3 spans 17 residues. Trimming left V 4 bases short and J 4 bases short, with 20 bases between.

The CDR3 reads CASSQEASAAYEQYF. CDR3 DNA sequence: TGTGCCAGCAGCCAAGAGGCCTCCGCCGCTTACGAGCAGTACTTC. The rearrangement joins TRBV4-2 to TRBJ2-7; D gene unclear. The CDR3 extends over 15 amino acids. Germline lookup yields CDR1 LGHNA and CDR2 YNFKEQ. Trimming cost V 0 bases and J 4 bases, with 13 bases left between them.

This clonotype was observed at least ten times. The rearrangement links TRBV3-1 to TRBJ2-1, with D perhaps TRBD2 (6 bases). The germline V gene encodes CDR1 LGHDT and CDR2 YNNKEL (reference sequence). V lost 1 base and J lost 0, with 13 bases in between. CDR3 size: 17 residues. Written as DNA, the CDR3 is TGTGCCAGCAGCCAAGGTTCGGCGGGGCCCTCCTACAATGAGCAGTTCTTC. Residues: CASSQGSAGPSYNEQFF.

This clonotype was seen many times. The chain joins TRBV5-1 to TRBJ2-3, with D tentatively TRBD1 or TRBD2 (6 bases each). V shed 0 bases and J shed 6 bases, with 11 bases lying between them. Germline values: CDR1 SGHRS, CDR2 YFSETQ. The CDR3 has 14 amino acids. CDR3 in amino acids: CASSLEGGPDTQYF. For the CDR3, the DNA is TGCGCCAGCAGCTTGGAAGGGGGGCCGGATACGCAGTATTTT.

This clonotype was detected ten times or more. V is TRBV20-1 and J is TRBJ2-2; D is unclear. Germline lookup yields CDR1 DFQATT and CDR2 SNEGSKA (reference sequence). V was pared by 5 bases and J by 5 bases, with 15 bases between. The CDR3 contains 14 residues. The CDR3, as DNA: TGCAGTGCTGACAACTCTATAACGACCGGGGAGCTGTTTTTT. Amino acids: CSADNSITTGELFF.

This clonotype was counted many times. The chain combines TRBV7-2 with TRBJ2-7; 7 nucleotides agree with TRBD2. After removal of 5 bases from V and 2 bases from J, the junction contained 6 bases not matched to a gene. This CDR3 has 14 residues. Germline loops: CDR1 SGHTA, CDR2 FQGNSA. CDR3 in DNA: TGTGCCAGCAGCCCCGGACTAGGCCCCTACGAGCAGTACTTC. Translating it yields CASSPGLGPYEQYF. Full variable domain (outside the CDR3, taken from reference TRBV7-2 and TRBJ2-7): GAGVSQSPSNKVTEKGKDVELRCDPISGHTALYWYRQSLGQGLEFLIYFQGNSAPDKSGLPSDRFSAERTGGSVSTLTIQRTQQEDSAVYLCASSPGLGPYEQYFGPGTRLTVT.

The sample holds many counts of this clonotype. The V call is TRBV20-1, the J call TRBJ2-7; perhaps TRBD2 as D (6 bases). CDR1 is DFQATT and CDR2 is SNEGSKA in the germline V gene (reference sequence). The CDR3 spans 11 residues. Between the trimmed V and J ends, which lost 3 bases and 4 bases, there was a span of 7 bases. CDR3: CSASGGYEQYF. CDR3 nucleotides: TGCAGTGCTAGCGGGGGTTACGAGCAGTACTTC.

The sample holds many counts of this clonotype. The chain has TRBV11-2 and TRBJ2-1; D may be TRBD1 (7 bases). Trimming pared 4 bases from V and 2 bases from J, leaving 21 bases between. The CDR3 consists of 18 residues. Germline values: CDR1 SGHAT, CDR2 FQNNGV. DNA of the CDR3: TGTGCCAGCAGCTCCCGGAGGGGCAGACAGGGCACCTACAATGAGCAGTTCTTC. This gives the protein CASSSRRGRQGTYNEQFF.

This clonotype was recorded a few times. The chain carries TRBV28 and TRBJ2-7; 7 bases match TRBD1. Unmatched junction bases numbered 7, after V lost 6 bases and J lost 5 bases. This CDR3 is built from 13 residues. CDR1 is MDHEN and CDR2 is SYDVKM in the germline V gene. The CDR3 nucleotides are TGTGCCAGCAGCCTACAGGGGCGCGACGAGCAGTACTTC. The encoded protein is CASSLQGRDEQYF.

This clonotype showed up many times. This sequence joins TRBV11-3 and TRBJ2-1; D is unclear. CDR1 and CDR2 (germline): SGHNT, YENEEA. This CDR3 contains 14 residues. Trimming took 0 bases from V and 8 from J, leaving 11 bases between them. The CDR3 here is CASSLDPNSDEQFF. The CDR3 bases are TGTGCCAGCAGCTTAGACCCTAACAGCGATGAGCAGTTCTTC.

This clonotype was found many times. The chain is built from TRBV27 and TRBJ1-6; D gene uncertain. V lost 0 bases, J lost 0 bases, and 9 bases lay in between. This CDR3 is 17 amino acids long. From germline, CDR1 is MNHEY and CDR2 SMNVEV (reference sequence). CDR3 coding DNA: TGTGCCAGCAGTTTATCACTGTTTAGCTCCTATAATTCACCCCTCCACTTT. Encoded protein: CASSLSLFSSYNSPLHF.

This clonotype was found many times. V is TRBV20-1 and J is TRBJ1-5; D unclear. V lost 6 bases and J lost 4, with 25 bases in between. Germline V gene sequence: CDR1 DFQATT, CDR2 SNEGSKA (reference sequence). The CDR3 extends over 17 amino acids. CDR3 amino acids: CSARTHSGPLGNQPQHF. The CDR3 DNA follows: TGCAGTGCGCGTACACATTCCGGGCCATTGGGGAATCAGCCCCAGCATTTT.